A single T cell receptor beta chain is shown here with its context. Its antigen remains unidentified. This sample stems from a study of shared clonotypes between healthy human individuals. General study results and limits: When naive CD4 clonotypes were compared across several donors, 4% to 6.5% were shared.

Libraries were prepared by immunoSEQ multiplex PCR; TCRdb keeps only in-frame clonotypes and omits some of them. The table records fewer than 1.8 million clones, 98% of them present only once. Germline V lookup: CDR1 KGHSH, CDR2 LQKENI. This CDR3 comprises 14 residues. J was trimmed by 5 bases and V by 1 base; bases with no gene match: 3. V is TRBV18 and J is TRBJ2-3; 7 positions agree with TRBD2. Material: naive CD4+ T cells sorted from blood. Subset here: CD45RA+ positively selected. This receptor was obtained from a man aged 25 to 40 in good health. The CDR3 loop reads CASSPQRDLDTQYF. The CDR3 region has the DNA TGTGCCAGCTCACCACAGCGGGATCTAGATACGCAGTATTTT.